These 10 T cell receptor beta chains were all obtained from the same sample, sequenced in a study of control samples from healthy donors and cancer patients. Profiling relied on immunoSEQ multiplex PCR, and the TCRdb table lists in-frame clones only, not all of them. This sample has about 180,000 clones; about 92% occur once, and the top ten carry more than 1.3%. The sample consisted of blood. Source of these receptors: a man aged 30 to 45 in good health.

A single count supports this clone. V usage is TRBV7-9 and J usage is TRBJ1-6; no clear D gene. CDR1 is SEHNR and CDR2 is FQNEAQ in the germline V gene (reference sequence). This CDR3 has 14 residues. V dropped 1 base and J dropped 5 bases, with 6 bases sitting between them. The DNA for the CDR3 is TGTGCCAGCAGCTTAGGGGGTGATAATTCACCCCTCCACTTT. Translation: CASSLGGDNSPLHF.

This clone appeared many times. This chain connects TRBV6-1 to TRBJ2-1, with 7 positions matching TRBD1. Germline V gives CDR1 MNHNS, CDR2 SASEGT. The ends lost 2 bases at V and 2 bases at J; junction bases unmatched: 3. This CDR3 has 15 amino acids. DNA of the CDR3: TGTGCCAGCAGTGAAACAGGGGAACCCTACAATGAGCAGTTCTTC. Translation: CASSETGEPYNEQFF.

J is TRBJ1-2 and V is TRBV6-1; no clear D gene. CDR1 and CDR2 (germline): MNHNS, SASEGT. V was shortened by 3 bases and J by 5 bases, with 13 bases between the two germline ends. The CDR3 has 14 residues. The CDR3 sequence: CASSEGRREYGYTF. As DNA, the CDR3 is TGTGCCAGCAGTGAGGGTCGGAGGGAGTATGGCTACACCTTC.

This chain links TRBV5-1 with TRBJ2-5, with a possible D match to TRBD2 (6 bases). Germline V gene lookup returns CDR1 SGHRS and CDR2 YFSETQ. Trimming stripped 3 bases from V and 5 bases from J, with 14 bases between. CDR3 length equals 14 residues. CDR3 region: CASSWGSGAETQYF. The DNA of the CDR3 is TGCGCCAGCAGCTGGGGTTCGGGAGCGGAGACCCAGTACTTC.

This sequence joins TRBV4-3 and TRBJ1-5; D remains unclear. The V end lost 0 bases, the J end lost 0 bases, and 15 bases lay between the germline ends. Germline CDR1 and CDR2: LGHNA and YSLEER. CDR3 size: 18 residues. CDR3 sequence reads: CASSQERRQYYSNQPQHF. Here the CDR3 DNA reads TGCGCCAGCAGCCAAGAACGAAGGCAATACTATAGCAATCAGCCCCAGCATTTT.

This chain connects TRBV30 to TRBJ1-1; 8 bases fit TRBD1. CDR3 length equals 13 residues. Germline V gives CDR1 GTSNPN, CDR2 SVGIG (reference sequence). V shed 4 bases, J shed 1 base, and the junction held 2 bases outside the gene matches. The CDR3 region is CAWNGQGNTEAFF. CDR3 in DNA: TGTGCCTGGAATGGACAGGGGAACACTGAAGCTTTCTTT.

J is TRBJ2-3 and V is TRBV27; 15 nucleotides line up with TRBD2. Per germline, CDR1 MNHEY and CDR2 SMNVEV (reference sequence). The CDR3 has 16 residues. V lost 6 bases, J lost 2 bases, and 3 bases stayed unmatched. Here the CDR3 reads CASSGLAGGHTDTQYF. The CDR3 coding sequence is TGTGCCAGCAGCGGACTAGCGGGAGGGCACACAGATACGCAGTATTTT.

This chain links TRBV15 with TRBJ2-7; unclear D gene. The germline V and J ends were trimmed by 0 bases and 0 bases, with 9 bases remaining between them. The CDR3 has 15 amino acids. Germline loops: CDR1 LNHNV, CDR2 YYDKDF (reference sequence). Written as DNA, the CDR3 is TGTGCCACCAGCAGAGATCACGGCCTCTCCTACGAGCAGTACTTC. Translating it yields CATSRDHGLSYEQYF.

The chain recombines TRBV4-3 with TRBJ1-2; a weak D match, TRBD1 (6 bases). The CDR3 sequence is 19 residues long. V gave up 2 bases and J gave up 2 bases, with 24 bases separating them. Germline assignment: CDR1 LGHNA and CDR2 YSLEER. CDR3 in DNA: TGCGCCAGCAGCCAAAGGGGGGTGGCAGCCGCCGGGGCGAACTATGGCTACACCTTC. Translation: CASSQRGVAAAGANYGYTF.

This chain's CDR3 is CASSIKRIGRPPYEQYF. The CDR3 DNA is TGTGCCAGTAGTATAAAGAGGATAGGTCGTCCTCCTTACGAGCAGTACTTC. The rearrangement joins TRBV19 to TRBJ2-7; no reliable D call. V gave up 2 bases and J gave up 4 bases, with 21 bases separating them. Germline values: CDR1 LNHDA, CDR2 SQIVND (reference sequence). CDR3 length: 17 amino acids.